What follows are 24 T cell receptor beta chains derived from one specimen sequenced in a study of monozygotic twins with inflammatory bowel disease. Reprocessing the 5' RACE reads, TCRdb reports a single entry for every CDR3 protein and omits DNA. The listing contains roughly 320,000 distinct CDR3 sequences. Sequences were obtained from blood. These receptors were taken from a human donor with ulcerative colitis or Crohn's disease, or a healthy co-twin of an affected twin (not recorded which).

The gene calls are TRBV7-8 and TRBJ1-1; TCRdb's assignment of TRBD1 cannot be checked, as there is no DNA. The CDR3 runs to 15 residues. Germline-derived CDR1 and CDR2 are SGHVS and FQNEAQ. CDR3 region: CASSLGPGLGTEAFF.

The V call is TRBV19, the J call TRBJ2-5; as DNA is missing, the TRBD2 call by TCRdb cannot be tested. Germline values: CDR1 LNHDA, CDR2 SQIVND (reference sequence). The CDR3 loop spans 14 amino acids. The CDR3 loop is CASSISAGKETQYF.

This rearrangement joins TRBV6-2 or TRBV6-3 to TRBJ1-2; TCRdb's D call of TRBD1 is untestable without DNA. Germline V CDR1 and CDR2: MNHEY, SVGEGT. CDR3 length equals 13 residues. CDR3 region: CASTDQGFGGYTF.

J is TRBJ2-1 and V is TRBV20-1; TCRdb lists TRBD2, though no DNA is available to test this call. The V gene's germline CDR1 is DFQATT and CDR2 SNEGSKA (reference sequence). This CDR3 has 15 residues. The CDR3 region is CSARPKSGFYHEQFF.

The chain links TRBV6-6 to TRBJ2-1. The CDR3 consists of 12 residues. The V gene's germline CDR1 is MNHNY and CDR2 SVGAGI (reference sequence). The CDR3 loop reads CASSYKGNEQFF.

The rearrangement joins TRBV7-2 to TRBJ2-3; TCRdb's D call, TRBD2, is unchecked because there is no DNA. The length of the CDR3 is 13 residues. Per the germline V gene, CDR1 is SGHTA and CDR2 is FQGNSA. The CDR3 spells CASSLVAGYTQYF.

The V gene is TRBV10-3, the J gene TRBJ1-1. CDR1 ENHRY and CDR2 SYGVKD come from the germline V gene. The CDR3 is 14 residues long. The CDR3 spells CAISEQSGNTEAFF.

CDR3 region: CASSLLTGTAKNIQYF. J is TRBJ2-4 and V is TRBV5-1; the D gene TCRdb calls, TRBD1, cannot be checked with no DNA. Germline V gene lookup returns CDR1 SGHRS and CDR2 YFSETQ. The CDR3 runs 16 residues.

The J gene is TRBJ1-5, the V gene TRBV2. The V gene's germline CDR1 is SNHLY and CDR2 FYNNEI. The CDR3 has 13 residues. CDR3 sequence: CASTDWGRQPQHF.

The CDR3 reads CASSNGSRNEKLFF. The chain carries TRBV27 and TRBJ1-4. The CDR3 runs 14 residues. CDR1 is MNHEY, CDR2 SMNVEV, per germline (reference sequence).

The V call is TRBV3-1, the J call TRBJ2-7; there is no DNA to check the TCRdb D call of TRBD1. The V gene's germline CDR1 is LGHDT and CDR2 YNNKEL (reference sequence). CDR3 size: 12 residues. CDR3 protein: CASSQGGLEQYF.

The chain has TRBV5-1 and TRBJ2-2; TCRdb reports TRBD1, a call that lacks DNA to check it against. This CDR3 has 17 amino acids. Germline CDR1 SGHRS, CDR2 YFSETQ. CDR3 amino acids: CASSLDFGRGGTGELFF.

The chain employs TRBV7-2 and TRBJ2-7. The CDR3 is 14 residues long. Germline CDR1 and CDR2: SGHTA and FQGNSA. CDR3 amino acids: CASSLLESSYEQYF.

This chain uses TRBV12-3 or TRBV12-4 with TRBJ2-2; the TCRdb D gene call, TRBD2, has no DNA to confirm it. The CDR3 contains 15 residues. This CDR3 reads CASSLGGLHTGELFF.

The chain combines TRBV29-1 with TRBJ2-1; the D call of TRBD1 rests on TCRdb alone, since no DNA is present to check it. The CDR3 sequence is 15 residues long. Germline V gene data show CDR1 as SQVTM and CDR2 as ANQGSEA. CDR3 protein: CSVPGWAGDYNEQFF.

The rearrangement uses TRBV24-1 and TRBJ2-1; as DNA is missing, the TRBD1 call by TCRdb cannot be tested. Germline CDR1 reads KGHDR; CDR2 reads SFDVKD. The CDR3 is 15 amino acids. CDR3 sequence: CATSDWAITGNEQFF.

The rearrangement joins TRBV7-3 to TRBJ2-7. The CDR3 runs to 14 residues. Germline-derived CDR1 and CDR2 are SGHTA and FQGTGA. The CDR3 here is CASSLSVLSTEQYF.

This chain uses TRBV7-9 with TRBJ2-7. Per the germline V gene, CDR1 is SEHNR and CDR2 is FQNEAQ (reference sequence). The CDR3 extends over 14 amino acids. This chain's CDR3 is CASSPDRNPYEQYF.

The genes are TRBV7-3 and TRBJ2-3; TCRdb's assignment of TRBD1 cannot be checked, as there is no DNA. The CDR3 totals 16 residues. Germline loops: CDR1 SGHTA, CDR2 FQGTGA. CDR3 region: CASSPGGGPSTDTQYF.

The V and J genes are TRBV10-1 and TRBJ2-1; TCRdb's D call of TRBD1 is untestable without DNA. Germline CDR1 reads WNHNN; CDR2 reads SYGVQD (reference sequence). This CDR3 spans 17 amino acids. This chain's CDR3 is CASSERFGQGGGNEQFF.

The chain combines TRBV28 with TRBJ2-1; the TCRdb D gene call, TRBD1, has no DNA to confirm it. Germline V gene sequence: CDR1 MDHEN, CDR2 SYDVKM. CDR3 length: 15 amino acids. CDR3 region: CASSLPTGGTNEQFF. Combining the CDR3 with reference TRBV28 and TRBJ2-1 gives the whole variable domain DVKVTQSSRYLVKRTGEKVFLECVQDMDHENMFWYRQDPGLGLRLIYFSYDVKMKEKGDIPEGYSVSREKKERFSLILESASTNQTSMYLCASSLPTGGTNEQFFGPGTRLTVL.

This sequence joins TRBV12-3 or TRBV12-4 and TRBJ2-3; the D call from TCRdb, TRBD2, cannot be confirmed without DNA. This CDR3 contains 14 residues. The CDR3 loop is CASSLEDRTDTQYF.

This chain joins TRBV5-1 and TRBJ2-1; TCRdb's assignment of TRBD1 cannot be checked, as there is no DNA. CDR3 length: 16 amino acids. The germline V gene has CDR1 SGHRS and CDR2 YFSETQ. CDR3 residues: CASSLVGAGGYNGQFF.

The chain uses TRBV18 and TRBJ2-1. The germline CDR1 and CDR2 sequences are KGHSH and LQKENI. This CDR3 is 12 amino acids long. CDR3: CASSPTENEQFF.